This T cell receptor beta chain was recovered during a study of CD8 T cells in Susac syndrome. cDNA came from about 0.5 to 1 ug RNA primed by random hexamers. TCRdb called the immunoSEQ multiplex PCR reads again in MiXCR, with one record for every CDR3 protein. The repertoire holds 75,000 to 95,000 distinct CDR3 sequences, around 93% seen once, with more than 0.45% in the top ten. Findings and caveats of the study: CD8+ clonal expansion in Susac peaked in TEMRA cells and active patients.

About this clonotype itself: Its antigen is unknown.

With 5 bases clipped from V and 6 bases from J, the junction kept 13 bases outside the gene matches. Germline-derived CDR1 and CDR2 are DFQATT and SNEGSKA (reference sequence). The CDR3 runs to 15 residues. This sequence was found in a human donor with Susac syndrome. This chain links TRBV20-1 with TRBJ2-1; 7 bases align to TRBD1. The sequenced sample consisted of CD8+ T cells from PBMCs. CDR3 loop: CSAPDRSVHVNEQFF. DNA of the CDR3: TGCAGTGCTCCGGACAGGAGCGTCCATGTCAATGAGCAGTTCTTC.